Listed here are 30 T cell receptor beta chains from one sample, sequenced in a study of blood T cell repertoires in COVID-19. Sequencing used immunoSEQ multiplex PCR; TCRdb keeps in-frame clones, though not all of them. The sample has fewer than 350,000 clones; approximately 85% are singletons. The sample consisted of PBMCs or T cells enriched from blood (not recorded which). The receptors derive from a woman in her 30s who had recovered from COVID-19.

This clone was detected a few times. The chain combines TRBV19 with TRBJ1-2, with TRBD1 matching over 9 bases. V lost 10 bases and J lost 6; bases outside the gene matches: 3. The CDR3 consists of 11 residues. Germline CDR1 and CDR2: LNHDA and SQIVND (reference sequence). Here the CDR3 reads CATGTGNGYTF. In DNA, the CDR3 is TGTGCCACCGGGACAGGGAATGGCTACACCTTC.

The chain has TRBV19 and TRBJ1-5; 9 bases align to TRBD1. Germline V gene lookup returns CDR1 LNHDA and CDR2 SQIVND (reference sequence). V was clipped by 5 bases and J by 9 bases; unmatched bases: 5. The CDR3 has 13 amino acids. Here the CDR3 reads CASSVDRGGPQHF. The CDR3 bases are TGTGCCAGTAGTGTGGACAGGGGCGGGCCCCAGCATTTT.

The chain joins TRBV9 to TRBJ2-7, with no clear D. There are 14 residues in the CDR3. Germline V gene sequence: CDR1 SGDLS, CDR2 YYNGEE. V was shortened by 3 bases and J by 9 bases, with 19 bases between the two germline ends. CDR3 loop: CASSARLIDIRQYF. The CDR3, as DNA: TGTGCCAGCAGCGCCCGATTAATAGATATAAGGCAGTACTTC. The complete variable domain, with remaining parts taken from reference TRBV9 and TRBJ2-7, reads DSGVTQTPKHLITATGQRVTLRCSPRSGDLSVYWYQQSLDQGLQFLIQYYNGEERAKGNILERFSAQQFPDLHSELNLSSLELGDSALYFCASSARLIDIRQYFGPGTRLTVT.

The chain joins TRBV5-6 to TRBJ1-2; tentatively, D is TRBD1 (6 bases). This CDR3 has 13 amino acids. The V gene's germline CDR1 is SGHDT and CDR2 YYEEEE. Between the trimmed V and J ends, which lost 4 bases and 3 bases, there was a span of 10 bases. The CDR3 reads CASSRQEDYGYTF. The CDR3 DNA is TGTGCCAGCAGCCGACAGGAGGACTATGGCTACACCTTC.

The CDR3 is CASSLSGSYGYTF. The CDR3 coding sequence is TGTGCCAGCAGCTTATCAGGTTCCTATGGCTACACCTTC. The chain joins TRBV11-2 to TRBJ1-2, with D unresolved. CDR3 length: 13 amino acids. V gave up 2 bases and J gave up 4 bases, with 8 bases separating them. Per the germline V gene, CDR1 is SGHAT and CDR2 is FQNNGV.

The sample holds a few counts of this clone. The chain employs TRBV3-1 (or the pseudogene TRBV3-2) and TRBJ1-6; no clear D gene. CDR3 length equals 15 residues. Per germline, CDR1 LGHDT and CDR2 YNNKEL (reference sequence). V lost 1 base and J 7 bases, leaving 11 bases between the germline ends. CDR3 residues: CASSQGAVENSPLHF. DNA for the CDR3: TGTGCCAGCAGCCAAGGGGCAGTCGAGAATTCACCCCTCCACTTT.

This chain joins TRBV19 and TRBJ1-2; 7 bases map to TRBD1. CDR3 length equals 15 residues. CDR1 and CDR2 from the germline V gene are LNHDA and SQIVND (reference sequence). V dropped 5 bases and J dropped 4; count of bases not matched to a gene: 10. Here the CDR3 reads CASSPGTEHFYGYTF. CDR3 DNA sequence: TGTGCCAGTAGTCCTGGGACAGAACATTTCTATGGCTACACCTTC.

The chain employs TRBV30 and TRBJ1-1, with TRBD1 matching over 8 bases. The CDR3 extends over 13 amino acids. The V and J ends lost 3 bases and 8 bases, in that order; junction bases with no gene match: 8. Germline V lookup: CDR1 GTSNPN, CDR2 SVGIG (reference sequence). The CDR3 is CAWSPFGQGEAFF. Written as DNA, the CDR3 is TGTGCCTGGAGCCCATTTGGACAGGGCGAAGCTTTCTTT.

This clone was picked up one time. The V gene is TRBV28, the J gene TRBJ2-3; D might be TRBD2 (5 bases). Germline loops: CDR1 MDHEN, CDR2 SYDVKM. This CDR3 has 16 amino acids. V lost 2 bases, J lost 3 bases, and 15 bases lay in between. Written as DNA, the CDR3 is TGTGCCAGCAGTTTAGGACTGGTAGGACTGACAGATACGCAGTATTTT. Protein product: CASSLGLVGLTDTQYF.

The V and J genes are TRBV7-4 and TRBJ1-5; possibly TRBD1 for D (6 bases). Germline loops: CDR1 SGHVT, CDR2 SQSDAQ. V was pared by 2 bases and J by 6 bases, with 20 bases between. This CDR3 contains 17 residues. CDR3 loop: CASSLRRGGRGCQPQHF. Written as DNA, the CDR3 is TGTGCCAGCAGCTTACGGAGGGGGGGCAGGGGATGTCAGCCCCAGCATTTT.

This chain connects TRBV5-4 to TRBJ2-1; tentatively, D is TRBD2 (7 bases). Trimming took off 4 bases at V and 10 bases at J, with 15 bases between the two ends. The length of the CDR3 is 13 residues. Germline V CDR1 and CDR2: SGHNT, YYREEE (reference sequence). The CDR3 DNA follows: TGTGCCAGCAGCGGGGGGGCTTCACGGGAGCAGTTCTTC. Translation: CASSGGASREQFF.

The chain has TRBV27 and TRBJ2-7, with 15 bases aligning to TRBD2. V trimming: 4 bases; J trimming: 9 bases; junction bases outside the gene matches: 10. This CDR3 has 16 amino acids. The germline V gene has CDR1 MNHEY and CDR2 SMNVEV (reference sequence). The CDR3: CASSSPGLAGGRVQYF. The CDR3, as DNA: TGTGCCAGCAGTTCCCCGGGACTAGCGGGAGGTAGGGTGCAGTACTTC.

Here the CDR3 DNA reads TGTGCCAGCAGTTTATCGCGAGGAGGTGGCTACACCTTC. It codes for CASSLSRGGGYTF. The chain joins TRBV27 to TRBJ1-2; D gene uncertain. Trimming shortened V by 0 bases and J by 7 bases, and 9 bases separated the two germline ends. Germline values: CDR1 MNHEY, CDR2 SMNVEV (reference sequence). This CDR3 is built from 13 residues.

The V and J genes are TRBV6-6 and TRBJ1-4; no clear D gene. V was clipped by 4 bases and J by 1 base, with 13 bases between them. Germline V gene sequence: CDR1 MNHNY, CDR2 SVGAGI (reference sequence). The CDR3 loop spans 16 amino acids. CDR3 coding DNA: TGTGCCAGCAGTTCTGCGGCCGCCAGAACTAATGAAAAACTGTTTTTT. Translating gives CASSSAAARTNEKLFF.

The genes are TRBV7-8 and TRBJ2-7; 10 bases fit TRBD2. The trim removed 6 bases at V and 7 bases at J, leaving 6 bases unmatched. Germline V gives CDR1 SGHVS, CDR2 FQNEAQ. The CDR3 runs 13 residues. Written as DNA, the CDR3 is TGTGCCAGCAGGCCCCTAGCGGGGGAAGAGCAGTACTTC. This encodes CASRPLAGEEQYF.

The chain is built from TRBV5-1 and TRBJ1-4, with D perhaps TRBD1 (6 bases). V lost 4 bases, J lost 3 bases, and 13 bases lay in between. This CDR3 has 15 amino acids. Germline CDR1 SGHRS, CDR2 YFSETQ. The CDR3 nucleotides read TGCGCCAGCAGCCTCCGGGGGGGGCCTAATGAAAAACTGTTTTTT. Translation: CASSLRGGPNEKLFF.

The chain carries TRBV7-3 and TRBJ2-6; D possibly corresponds to TRBD2 (6 bases). Germline CDR1 reads SGHTA; CDR2 reads FQGTGA. This CDR3 comprises 18 residues. Trimming took 0 bases from V and 1 from J, leaving 13 bases between them. The CDR3 sequence is CASSLTLIGGSGANVLTF. The DNA of the CDR3 is TGTGCCAGCAGCTTAACGTTAATTGGAGGGTCTGGGGCCAACGTCCTGACTTTC. Filled out from reference TRBV7-3 and TRBJ2-6, the complete variable domain reads GAGVSQTPSNKVTEKGKYVELRCDPISGHTALYWYRQSLGQGPEFLIYFQGTGAADDSGLPNDRFFAVRPEGSVSTLKIQRTERGDSAVYLCASSLTLIGGSGANVLTFGAGSRLTVL.

The gene calls are TRBV5-8 and TRBJ1-1; TRBD1 aligns across 7 bases. Losses at the gene ends were 4 bases for V and 4 bases for J; bases not matched to a gene: 1. The germline CDR1 and CDR2 sequences are SGHTS and YDEGEE. This CDR3 has 12 residues. CDR3 residues: CASSGTATEAFF. CDR3 coding DNA: TGTGCCAGCAGCGGGACAGCCACTGAAGCTTTCTTT.

This clone was observed a handful of times. V and J are TRBV5-5 and TRBJ2-7; D gene uncertain. With 2 bases removed from V and 1 base from J, the gap between germline ends came to 10 bases. The CDR3 is 14 amino acids. Germline CDR1 reads SGHKS; CDR2 reads YYEKEE (reference sequence). The CDR3 protein is CASSFGQASYEQYF. For the CDR3, the DNA is TGTGCCAGCAGCTTTGGGCAGGCGTCCTACGAGCAGTACTTC.

The genes are TRBV11-3 and TRBJ2-1; 7 positions agree with TRBD2. Per germline, CDR1 SGHNT and CDR2 YENEEA. Unmatched junction bases numbered 6, after V lost 0 bases and J lost 4 bases. The CDR3 is made up of 16 amino acids. The CDR3: CASSLDVAGAYNEQFF. CDR3 DNA: TGTGCCAGCAGCTTAGACGTGGCGGGAGCGTACAATGAGCAGTTCTTC.

The chain employs TRBV7-2 and TRBJ2-7; 8 nucleotides match TRBD2. The V and J ends lost 1 base and 4 bases, in that order; junction bases with no gene match: 6. The V gene's germline CDR1 is SGHTA and CDR2 FQGNSA. The CDR3 is made up of 15 amino acids. DNA for the CDR3: TGTGCCAGCAGCTTAGTAACGGGGGGGAGGTACGAGCAGTACTTC. It specifies CASSLVTGGRYEQYF.

This chain links TRBV11-2 with TRBJ1-4; the match to TRBD1 covers 8 bases. This CDR3 has 14 amino acids. J gave up 4 bases and V 5 bases, and 3 bases lay outside the gene matches. Germline assignment: CDR1 SGHAT and CDR2 FQNNGV. The CDR3 nucleotides read TGTGCCAGCAGCCGGACAGGGATTAATGAAAAACTGTTTTTT. Amino acid sequence: CASSRTGINEKLFF. Full variable domain (missing parts from reference TRBV11-2 and TRBJ1-4): EAGVAQSPRYKIIEKRQSVAFWCNPISGHATLYWYQQILGQGPKLLIQFQNNGVVDDSQLPKDRFSAERLKGVDSTLKIQPAKLEDSAVYLCASSRTGINEKLFFGSGTQLSVL.

This chain uses TRBV4-1 with TRBJ1-2, with 9 bases identical to TRBD1. This CDR3 has 19 residues. The trim removed 2 bases at V and 1 base at J, leaving 14 bases unmatched. Germline CDR1 is MGHRA and CDR2 is YSYEKL. This chain's CDR3 is CASSQPWDRADVGNYGYTF. As DNA, the CDR3 is TGCGCCAGCAGCCAACCATGGGACAGGGCGGACGTCGGTAACTATGGCTACACCTTC.

The chain carries TRBV6-5 and TRBJ1-3, with 11 bases matching TRBD1. Trimming took 7 bases from V and 2 from J; bases not matched to a gene: 4. Germline loops: CDR1 MNHEY, CDR2 SVGAGI. This CDR3 is 15 amino acids long. Here the CDR3 DNA reads TGTGCCAGCATAAGGACAGGGGGCACTGGAAACACCATATATTTT. Translation gives CASIRTGGTGNTIYF.

This clone appeared a single time. This chain connects TRBV6-5 to TRBJ2-2, with 14 bases that match TRBD2. CDR3 length: 15 amino acids. V was clipped by 6 bases and J by 6 bases; unmatched bases: 3. Looked up from germline, CDR1 is MNHEY and CDR2 is SVGAGI. CDR3 sequence: CASSRLAGGSGELFF. DNA of the CDR3: TGTGCCAGCAGCCGACTAGCGGGAGGGTCCGGGGAGCTGTTTTTT.

This sequence joins TRBV4-3 and TRBJ1-1; a weak D match, TRBD1 (5 bases). CDR1 and CDR2 from the germline V gene are LGHNA and YSLEER. The CDR3 runs 15 residues. The V end lost 4 bases, the J end lost 4 bases, and 16 bases lay between the germline ends. The chain's CDR3 is CASSLSTEVATEAFF. In DNA, the CDR3 is TGCGCCAGCAGCCTTTCGACAGAAGTGGCCACTGAAGCTTTCTTT.

This sequence joins TRBV9 and TRBJ1-3; D is ambiguous. CDR1 and CDR2 from the germline V gene are SGDLS and YYNGEE. V lost 0 bases to trimming and J lost 0 bases, with 10 bases between them. The CDR3 runs to 16 residues. The CDR3 protein is CASSVGGMSSGNTIYF. CDR3 DNA sequence: TGTGCCAGCAGCGTAGGAGGGATGAGCTCTGGAAACACCATATATTTT.

V and J are TRBV5-1 and TRBJ2-5, with D possibly matching TRBD2 (7 bases). Germline V gene sequence: CDR1 SGHRS, CDR2 YFSETQ. The CDR3 runs to 13 residues. V gave up 3 bases and J gave up 5 bases, with 11 bases separating them. CDR3 DNA: TGCGCCAGCAGCTGGGGGGGCCTGGAGACCCAGTACTTC. It translates to CASSWGGLETQYF.

The V gene is TRBV28, the J gene TRBJ2-2; possible D gene TRBD2, 6 bases. The CDR3 sequence is 15 residues long. Germline CDR1 and CDR2: MDHEN and SYDVKM. V was cut by 3 bases and J by 1 base, with 9 bases left in between. In nucleotides, the CDR3 is TGTGCCAGCAGTTTGGGAGGTTTGAACACCGGGGAGCTGTTTTTT. Amino acid sequence: CASSLGGLNTGELFF. Full variable domain (remainder filled in from reference TRBV28 and TRBJ2-2): DVKVTQSSRYLVKRTGEKVFLECVQDMDHENMFWYRQDPGLGLRLIYFSYDVKMKEKGDIPEGYSVSREKKERFSLILESASTNQTSMYLCASSLGGLNTGELFFGEGSRLTVL.

This clone has only one observation. V is TRBV15 and J is TRBJ2-5, with 9 bases lining up with TRBD2. The J segment lost 0 bases and the V segment lost 3 bases, leaving 14 bases of the junction unmatched. Germline CDR1 and CDR2: LNHNV and YYDKDF (reference sequence). CDR3 length equals 19 residues. As DNA, the CDR3 is TGTGCCACCAGCAGGACTTGGTTACTAGCGGGCCCCTACCAAGAGACCCAGTACTTC. Encoded protein: CATSRTWLLAGPYQETQYF. The full variable domain, in which reference TRBV15 and TRBJ2-5 provide the parts outside the CDR3, is DAMVIQNPRYQVTQFGKPVTLSCSQTLNHNVMYWYQQKSSQAPKLLFHYYDKDFNNEADTPDNFQSRRPNTSFCFLDIRSPGLGDTAMYLCATSRTWLLAGPYQETQYFGPGTRLLVL.